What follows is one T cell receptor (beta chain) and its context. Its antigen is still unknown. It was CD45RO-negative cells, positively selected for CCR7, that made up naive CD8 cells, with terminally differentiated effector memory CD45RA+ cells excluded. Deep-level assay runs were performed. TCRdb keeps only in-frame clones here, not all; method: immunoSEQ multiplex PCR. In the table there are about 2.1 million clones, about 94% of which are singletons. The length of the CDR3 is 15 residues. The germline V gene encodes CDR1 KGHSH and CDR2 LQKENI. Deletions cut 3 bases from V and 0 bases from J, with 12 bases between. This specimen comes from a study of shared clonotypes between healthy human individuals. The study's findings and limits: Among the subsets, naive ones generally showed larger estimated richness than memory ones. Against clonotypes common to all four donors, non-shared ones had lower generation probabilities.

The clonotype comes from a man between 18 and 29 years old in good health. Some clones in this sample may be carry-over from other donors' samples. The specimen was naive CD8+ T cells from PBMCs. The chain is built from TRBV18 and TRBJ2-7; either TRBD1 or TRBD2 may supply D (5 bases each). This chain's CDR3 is CASSPPTGTSYEQYF. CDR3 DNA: TGTGCCAGCTCACCGCCGACCGGGACCTCCTACGAGCAGTACTTC.